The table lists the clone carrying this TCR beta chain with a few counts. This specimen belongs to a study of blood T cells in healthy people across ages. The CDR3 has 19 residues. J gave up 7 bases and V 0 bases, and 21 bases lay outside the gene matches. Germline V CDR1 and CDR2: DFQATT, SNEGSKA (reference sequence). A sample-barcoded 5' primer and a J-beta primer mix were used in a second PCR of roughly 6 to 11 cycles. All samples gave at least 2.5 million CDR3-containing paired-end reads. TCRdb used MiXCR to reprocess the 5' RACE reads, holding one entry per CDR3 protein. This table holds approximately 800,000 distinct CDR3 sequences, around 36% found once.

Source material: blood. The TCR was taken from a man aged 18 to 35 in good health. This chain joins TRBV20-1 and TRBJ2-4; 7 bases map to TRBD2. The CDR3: CSARDRLGGTVGFRNIQYF. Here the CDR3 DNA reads TGCAGTGCTAGAGATCGTTTGGGGGGGACGGTGGGATTTCGGAACATTCAGTACTTC.